Below, 24 T cell receptor beta chains from the same sample are listed, as sequenced in a study of Ad26.COV2.S vaccination and SARS-CoV-2 variants (dated by TCRdb to about 2021). Explained via the paper, the treatment or condition label denotes: roughly 18 received Ad26.COV2.S at low or high dose, single or two shots; roughly five received placebo; per-sample allocation not given. Repertoires of vaccine and placebo recipients were sequenced from samples collected on day 63 after the first injection. Library creation used the immunoSEQ multiplex PCR assay. TCRdb took this table from immuneACCESS and kept in-frame rearrangements with V and J called. Such tables lack part of the clones; where checked against another copy, unresolved V genes explain under half of the gap, and the rest is unexplained. This sample lists roughly 320,000 clones; about nine tenths were detected once. The ten largest clonotypes hold around 3.6% of the sample.

The sequencing here drew on peripheral blood, taken in a trial of Ad26.COV2.S vaccine versus placebo. The source of these receptors is a person aged 18 to 65 who received the Ad26.COV2.S COVID-19 vaccine or a placebo.

The chain combines TRBV30 with TRBJ2-7; D is possibly TRBD1 (5 bases). The germline CDR1 and CDR2 sequences are GTSNPN and SVGIG (reference sequence). Trimming took off 5 bases at V and 1 base at J, with 6 bases between the two ends. This CDR3 comprises 11 residues. CDR3 coding DNA: TGTGCCTGGGGGGCATCCTACGAGCAGTACTTC. This sequence encodes CAWGASYEQYF.

This chain's CDR3 is CASSLKGDTEAFF. CDR3 DNA: TGTGCCAGCAGCTTGAAGGGGGACACTGAAGCTTTCTTT. The chain links TRBV5-6 to TRBJ1-1; D is possibly TRBD1 (6 bases). V dropped 1 base and J dropped 3 bases, with 7 bases sitting between them. CDR3 size: 13 residues. The V gene's germline CDR1 is SGHDT and CDR2 YYEEEE.

A single count supports this clone. V usage is TRBV10-3 and J usage is TRBJ1-5; D remains unclear. The V end lost 2 bases, the J end lost 2 bases, and 7 bases lay between the germline ends. Germline V gene sequence: CDR1 ENHRY, CDR2 SYGVKD. The CDR3 extends over 14 amino acids. The CDR3 reads CAISEGMGNQPQHF. The CDR3 coding sequence is TGTGCCATCAGTGAGGGGATGGGCAATCAGCCCCAGCATTTT.

The chain is built from TRBV2 and TRBJ1-4; TRBD1 matches 9 bases. This CDR3 spans 15 amino acids. V shed 6 bases, J shed 4 bases, and the junction held 6 bases outside the gene matches. Per germline, CDR1 SNHLY and CDR2 FYNNEI. The CDR3 region has the DNA TGTGCCAGCAGATCGGACAGGGGAAGTAATGAAAAACTGTTTTTT. Protein: CASRSDRGSNEKLFF.

This chain uses TRBV7-9 with TRBJ1-1, with D hard to call. CDR1 SEHNR and CDR2 FQNEAQ come from the germline V gene (reference sequence). V shed 1 base and J shed 5 bases, with 11 bases lying between them. This CDR3 is built from 14 residues. For the CDR3, the DNA is TGTGCCAGCAGCTTAGGCGGGAGTGCGACTGAAGCTTTCTTT. Amino acid sequence: CASSLGGSATEAFF.

The CDR3 protein is CASSYPGQAKLPQHF. DNA of the CDR3: TGTGCCAGTAGTTACCCGGGACAGGCCAAACTGCCCCAGCATTTT. The V gene is TRBV19, the J gene TRBJ1-5; 8 nucleotides match TRBD1. Trimming removed 5 bases from V and 9 bases from J; junction bases left unmatched: 12. Germline V lookup: CDR1 LNHDA, CDR2 SQIVND (reference sequence). CDR3 length: 15 amino acids.

This clone was found once. The CDR3 DNA follows: TGTGCCAGCAGCTTATTCGGGACTCAAAGGAACACCGGGGAGCTGTTTTTT. This sequence encodes CASSLFGTQRNTGELFF. The chain has TRBV7-9 and TRBJ2-2, with D tentatively TRBD2 (6 bases). The CDR3 totals 17 residues. V lost 2 bases to trimming and J lost 1 base, with 14 bases between them. In germline, CDR1 is SEHNR, CDR2 FQNEAQ (reference sequence). The entire variable domain, with the rest obtained from reference TRBV7-9 and TRBJ2-2, is as follows: DTGVSQNPRHKITKRGQNVTFRCDPISEHNRLYWYRQTLGQGPEFLTYFQNEAQLEKSRLLSDRFSAERPKGSFSTLEIQRTEQGDSAMYLCASSLFGTQRNTGELFFGEGSRLTVL.

This chain uses TRBV7-9 with TRBJ2-7; D unclear. The germline V gene encodes CDR1 SEHNR and CDR2 FQNEAQ (reference sequence). This CDR3 is built from 16 residues. V was pared by 0 bases and J by 4 bases, with 16 bases between. CDR3 protein: CASSLAGSPSPYEQYF. The CDR3 coding sequence is TGTGCCAGCAGCTTAGCAGGCTCCCCTTCACCATACGAGCAGTACTTC.

The CDR3 DNA follows: TGTGCCAGCAGCGTAGGGACAGGGACGATCTGGCGTGGCTACACCTTC. This sequence encodes CASSVGTGTIWRGYTF. The chain recombines TRBV11-2 with TRBJ1-2; 9 nucleotides agree with TRBD1. Germline V gene lookup returns CDR1 SGHAT and CDR2 FQNNGV. CDR3 length: 16 amino acids. V lost 5 bases and J lost 7; bases outside the gene matches: 14.

The CDR3 DNA is TGTGCCAGCAGCCGGGGGACAGGGGGCTATGGCTACACCTTC. Protein sequence: CASSRGTGGYGYTF. The rearrangement uses TRBV3-1 (or the pseudogene TRBV3-2) and TRBJ1-2, with 11 bases that match TRBD1. Unmatched junction bases numbered 2, after V lost 4 bases and J lost 4 bases. The CDR3 has 14 residues. CDR1 is LGHDT and CDR2 is YNNKEL in the germline V gene (reference sequence).

The CDR3 DNA is TGTGCCAGCAGTTACAGGCCCGACGGAATTAACTATGGCTACACCTTC. Translation: CASSYRPDGINYGYTF. The chain recombines TRBV6-5 with TRBJ1-2; no clear D. The germline V and J ends were trimmed by 2 bases and 1 base, with 14 bases remaining between them. Per the germline V gene, CDR1 is MNHEY and CDR2 is SVGAGI. The CDR3 is made up of 16 amino acids.

The gene calls are TRBV29-1 and TRBJ2-7; 8 bases agree with TRBD1. This CDR3 contains 12 residues. Germline V gene sequence: CDR1 SQVTM, CDR2 ANQGSEA. J was trimmed by 3 bases and V by 5 bases; bases with no gene match: 3. CDR3 sequence: CSVSGTGYEQYF. CDR3 bases: TGCAGCGTTTCCGGGACAGGCTACGAGCAGTACTTC.

This sequence joins TRBV29-1 and TRBJ1-4; no clear D. The V gene's germline CDR1 is SQVTM and CDR2 ANQGSEA. The CDR3 is 14 amino acids. V lost 6 bases, J lost 6 bases, and 17 bases lay in between. CDR3 amino acids: CSVPGPVGDEKLFF. Here the CDR3 DNA reads TGCAGCGTCCCTGGGCCGGTGGGTGATGAAAAACTGTTTTTT.

The chain recombines TRBV7-3 with TRBJ2-2; D is undetermined. Germline assignment: CDR1 SGHTA and CDR2 FQGTGA. Deletions cut 5 bases from V and 0 bases from J, with 4 bases between. This CDR3 is 13 amino acids long. Written as DNA, the CDR3 is TGTGCCAGCAGCGGAGCGAACACCGGGGAGCTGTTTTTT. Translated, it gives CASSGANTGELFF.

CDR3 nucleotides: TGTGCCAGCAGCGTAGCTACCGGGGCGCGGAGGTCCGGGGCCAACGTCCTGACTTTC. It yields the protein CASSVATGARRSGANVLTF. The rearrangement uses TRBV9 and TRBJ2-6; D tentatively reads TRBD1 or TRBD2 (5 bases each). This CDR3 contains 19 residues. Germline CDR1 and CDR2: SGDLS and YYNGEE. V lost 0 bases to trimming and J lost 4 bases, with 20 bases between them.

This sequence joins TRBV30 and TRBJ1-1; 7 nucleotides align to TRBD1. Germline CDR1 reads GTSNPN; CDR2 reads SVGIG (reference sequence). The CDR3 runs 15 residues. V dropped 1 base and J dropped 1; count of bases not matched to a gene: 6. CDR3 sequence reads: CAWSDTGVSNTEAFF. The CDR3 bases are TGTGCCTGGAGTGACACAGGGGTCTCGAACACTGAAGCTTTCTTT.

J is TRBJ1-2 and V is TRBV18; TRBD1 might be the D (5 bases). There are 13 residues in the CDR3. The germline V gene encodes CDR1 KGHSH and CDR2 LQKENI. V lost 2 bases and J 7 bases, leaving 11 bases between the germline ends. In DNA, the CDR3 is TGTGCCAGCTCACCATCAGGGATCGTTGGCTACACCTTC. It specifies CASSPSGIVGYTF.

The genes are TRBV2 and TRBJ1-2, with 11 bases matching TRBD1. Trimming took 0 bases from V and 7 from J; bases not matched to a gene: 10. The germline V gene encodes CDR1 SNHLY and CDR2 FYNNEI. This CDR3 is 17 amino acids long. This chain's CDR3 is CASSEAPRTGGFGGYTF. For the CDR3, the DNA is TGTGCCAGCAGTGAAGCTCCACGGACAGGGGGCTTTGGTGGCTACACCTTC.

The chain employs TRBV5-1 and TRBJ2-2; no definite D call. The germline V gene encodes CDR1 SGHRS and CDR2 YFSETQ. The V and J ends lost 0 bases and 3 bases respectively, with 6 bases between them. The CDR3 is 14 residues long. The CDR3: CASSLGQDTGELFF. The CDR3 nucleotides read TGCGCCAGCAGCTTGGGGCAGGACACCGGGGAGCTGTTTTTT.

V and J are TRBV10-3 and TRBJ2-3; TRBD1 aligns across 9 bases. V was pared by 4 bases and J by 5 bases, with 7 bases of the junction left unmatched. The V gene's germline CDR1 is ENHRY and CDR2 SYGVKD. CDR3 length equals 15 residues. This chain's CDR3 is CAISGRTTGGDTQYF. The CDR3 DNA follows: TGTGCCATCAGTGGAAGAACGACAGGGGGAGATACGCAGTATTTT.

The chain is built from TRBV6-6 and TRBJ1-2, with 10 bases aligning to TRBD1. This CDR3 has 13 amino acids. V shed 6 bases, J shed 6 bases, and the junction held 4 bases outside the gene matches. From germline, CDR1 is MNHNY and CDR2 SVGAGI (reference sequence). CDR3 DNA sequence: TGTGCCAGCAGGGCCGGGACAGGGGATGGCTACACCTTC. Amino acid sequence: CASRAGTGDGYTF.

The chain employs TRBV5-6 and TRBJ1-2; no definite D call. The CDR3 totals 16 residues. Germline values: CDR1 SGHDT, CDR2 YYEEEE. The ends were cut back, 3 bases at V and 4 bases at J, with 19 bases in the middle. CDR3: CASSSWSEREGYGYTF. DNA for the CDR3: TGTGCCAGCAGCTCGTGGTCGGAGCGAGAGGGCTATGGCTACACCTTC.

The CDR3: CASSEWTPRDTEAFF. The CDR3 DNA reads TGTGCCAGCAGTGAGTGGACCCCGAGGGACACTGAAGCTTTCTTT. The J gene is TRBJ1-1, the V gene TRBV2; D is ambiguous. Per germline, CDR1 SNHLY and CDR2 FYNNEI. Trimming removed 3 bases from V and 3 bases from J, with 14 bases in between. The CDR3 spans 15 residues.

This rearrangement joins TRBV11-2 to TRBJ2-5, with 7 positions matching TRBD1. Unmatched junction bases numbered 4, after V lost 5 bases and J lost 1 base. There are 14 residues in the CDR3. The germline V gene encodes CDR1 SGHAT and CDR2 FQNNGV. CDR3 protein: CASSQRQGQETQYF. CDR3 in DNA: TGTGCCAGCAGCCAGAGACAGGGCCAAGAGACCCAGTACTTC.